This is a list of T cell receptor beta chains from one sample in a study of T cell repertoires in cytomegalovirus infection. TCRdb re-analysed the reads in MiXCR, keeping a single row per CDR3 protein. The sample carries 560,000 or so distinct CDR3 sequences, approximately 16% recorded once. Sequencing input: CD8+ T cells from PBMCs. The source is a human donor in good health (CMV status not recorded). Some clones in this sample may be carry-over from other donors' samples. The CDR3 runs from the conserved cysteine through the conserved F or W. Fields, in order: V gene, clone size, D gene, J gene, CDR3 DNA, CDR3 protein. D genes are given only for firm matches. The listing skips clone size in some rows; elsewhere it reads once, few, many or a size class.

TRBV12-3/TRBV12-4	-	-	TRBJ2-7	TGTGCCAGCAGTTTCTCGAGAAACAGGGTCGGCTACGAGCAGTACTTC	CASSFSRNRVGYEQYF
TRBV4-1	many	TRBD1	TRBJ1-1	TGCGCCAGCAGCCATGCTCAGGGGGCGGGGAACACTGAAGCTTTCTTT	CASSHAQGAGNTEAFF
TRBV2	many	-	TRBJ2-3	TGTGCCAGCAGTGAATCGGACGGGGGGCTCACAGATACGCAGTATTTT	CASSESDGGLTDTQYF
TRBV29-1	few	-	TRBJ1-4	TGCAGCGTTGTGGGAGGTAACAATGAAAAACTGTTTTTT	CSVVGGNNEKLFF
TRBV9	-	TRBD2	TRBJ2-1	TGTGCCAGCAGCGCAGCTAGCGGGAGCGGAAATGAGCAGTTCTTC	CASSAASGSGNEQFF
TRBV28	-	-	TRBJ1-4	TGTGCCAGCAGTCATCCCGCGGGGAGTCATGAAAAACTGTTTTTT	CASSHPAGSHEKLFF
TRBV12-3/TRBV12-4	many	-	TRBJ2-3	TGTGCCAGCAGTTTCTACAGTAGCACAGATACGCAGTATTTT	CASSFYSSTDTQYF
TRBV20-1	few	-	TRBJ1-1	TGCAGTGCTAGATGGGGGACTGAAGCTTTCTTT	CSARWGTEAFF
TRBV4-2	many	-	TRBJ2-1	TGTGCCAGCAGCCAAGCGCTGGGGCTCGGGGATGAGCAGTTCTTC	CASSQALGLGDEQFF
TRBV7-2	many	-	TRBJ1-1	TGTGCCAGCAGTTTGCGTCACGACAGGAACACTGAAGCTTTCTTT	CASSLRHDRNTEAFF
TRBV10-1	-	TRBD1	TRBJ2-1	TGCGCCAGCAGTGATCCGGGACAGGTGGACGACAATGAGCAGTTCTTC	CASSDPGQVDDNEQFF
TRBV30	-	TRBD2	TRBJ2-2	TGTGCCGGATGGGAGCGGGAGAACTATGCCGGGGAGCTGTTTTTT	CAGWERENYAGELFF
TRBV25-1	-	-	TRBJ2-7	TGTGCCAGCCCAGCCCTAAACTACGAGCAGTACTTC	CASPALNYEQYF
TRBV13	-	TRBD1	TRBJ1-1	TGTGCCAGCAGCTTCAGTGGGACAGGGCATTCTGAAGCTTTCTTT	CASSFSGTGHSEAFF
TRBV27	few	-	TRBJ2-7	TGTGCCAGCAGTTTCCCAGGTTCAACCTACGAGCAGTACTTC	CASSFPGSTYEQYF
TRBV30	few	TRBD2	TRBJ2-1	TGTGCCTGGAGTAGGACGGGAGGGCAAGATGAGCAGTTCTTC	CAWSRTGGQDEQFF